This is a list of T cell receptor beta chains from one sample in a study of molecular identifiers for immune sequencing clone quantification. TCRdb ran MiXCR on the PCR reads and lists one entry per CDR3 protein. The data contain around 480,000 distinct CDR3 sequences, about 26% of them singletons. Sequenced material: naive CD8+ T cells from blood, with Jurkat cell RNA spiked in. These receptors were collected from a human donor in good health. Some libraries in this study had Jurkat cell RNA spiked in. Each CDR3 is given with its conserved first and last residue. D genes are given only for firm matches. Clone size appears in some rows only: once, few, many, or a class for an expanded clone.

CDR3aa: CATALGAGSYEQYF
CDR3nt: TGTGCCACTGCGTTGGGGGCGGGCTCCTACGAGCAGTACTTC
v_gene: TRBV7-3
abundance: .
d_gene: .
j_gene: TRBJ2-7

CDR3aa: CASSQNRQGYEQYF
CDR3nt: TGCGCCAGCAGCCAAAACCGACAGGGTTACGAGCAGTACTTC
v_gene: TRBV4-1
abundance: many
d_gene: TRBD1
j_gene: TRBJ2-7

CDR3aa: CASSLDFDTQYF
CDR3nt: TGTGCCAGCAGCCTAGACTTCGATACGCAGTATTTT
v_gene: TRBV14
abundance: many
d_gene: .
j_gene: TRBJ2-3

CDR3aa: CSAREGQTNNQPQHF
CDR3nt: TGCAGTGCTAGGGAGGGCCAGACCAACAATCAGCCCCAGCATTTT
v_gene: TRBV20-1
abundance: .
d_gene: .
j_gene: TRBJ1-5

CDR3aa: CASSQRQSNSPPLHF
CDR3nt: TGTGCCAGCAGTCAACGACAGAGCAATTCCCCACCCCTCCACTTT
v_gene: TRBV28
abundance: few
d_gene: .
j_gene: TRBJ1-6

CDR3aa: CASSSVTGTGLAGSRQFF
CDR3nt: TGTGCCAGCAGCTCAGTGACAGGGACGGGACTAGCGGGGTCGAGGCAGTTCTTC
v_gene: TRBV7-9
abundance: many
d_gene: TRBD2
j_gene: TRBJ2-1

CDR3aa: CASSPPSIPEQYF
CDR3nt: TGTGCCAGCTCACCACCGTCGATCCCCGAGCAGTACTTC
v_gene: TRBV18
abundance: .
d_gene: .
j_gene: TRBJ2-7

CDR3aa: CASSYSTFPLGETQYF
CDR3nt: TGTGCCAGCAGTTATTCGACCTTTCCGTTAGGCGAGACCCAGTACTTC
v_gene: TRBV28
abundance: many
d_gene: .
j_gene: TRBJ2-5

CDR3aa: CASGIGSTGELFF
CDR3nt: TGTGCCAGTGGCATAGGAAGTACCGGGGAGCTGTTTTTT
v_gene: TRBV19
abundance: .
d_gene: .
j_gene: TRBJ2-2

CDR3aa: CASGGSSSYEQYF
CDR3nt: TGTGCCAGCGGGGGCTCGAGCTCCTACGAGCAGTACTTC
v_gene: TRBV7-6
abundance: .
d_gene: .
j_gene: TRBJ2-7

CDR3aa: CATNRGTEAFF
CDR3nt: TGTGCCACCAACCGAGGGACTGAAGCTTTCTTT
v_gene: TRBV6-5
abundance: .
d_gene: .
j_gene: TRBJ1-1

CDR3aa: CASSQRGGRAVEPQYF
CDR3nt: TGTGCCAGCAGTCAGAGGGGCGGGAGGGCCGTAGAGCCCCAGTACTTC
v_gene: TRBV6-5
abundance: .
d_gene: TRBD2
j_gene: TRBJ2-5

CDR3aa: CASSHKRGAWEKLFF
CDR3nt: TGTGCCAGCAGTCATAAACGGGGTGCTTGGGAAAAACTGTTTTTT
v_gene: TRBV2
abundance: .
d_gene: .
j_gene: TRBJ1-4

CDR3aa: CASSFLGLAGARTRTDTQYF
CDR3nt: TGTGCCAGCAGCTTTTTGGGACTAGCGGGAGCCAGGACGCGCACAGATACGCAGTATTTT
v_gene: TRBV7-2
abundance: .
d_gene: TRBD2
j_gene: TRBJ2-3

CDR3aa: CASSLGDSNTDTQYF
CDR3nt: TGCGCCAGCAGCCTAGGGGACTCAAACACAGATACGCAGTATTTT
v_gene: TRBV5-1
abundance: .
d_gene: .
j_gene: TRBJ2-3

CDR3aa: CASSVGVWSSGNTIHF
CDR3nt: TGTGCCAGCAGTGTAGGGGTGTGGAGTTCCGGAAACACCATACATTTT
v_gene: TRBV2
abundance: few
d_gene: .
j_gene: TRBJ1-3

CDR3aa: CASSVGETSGATDTQYF
CDR3nt: TGTGCCAGCAGCGTAGGAGAAACTAGCGGGGCCACAGATACGCAGTATTTT
v_gene: TRBV9
abundance: .
d_gene: TRBD2
j_gene: TRBJ2-3

CDR3aa: CASGLSDRGPGEQYF
CDR3nt: TGTGCCAGCGGGCTTTCGGACAGGGGCCCAGGGGAGCAGTACTTC
v_gene: TRBV13
abundance: few
d_gene: TRBD1
j_gene: TRBJ2-7

CDR3aa: CASSSVRYSPLHF
CDR3nt: TGTGCCAGCAGCTCCGTGCGGTATTCACCCCTCCACTTT
v_gene: TRBV7-2
abundance: many
d_gene: .
j_gene: TRBJ1-6

CDR3aa: CASSFEGRYQETQYF
CDR3nt: TGTGCCAGCAGTTTCGAGGGCCGATACCAAGAGACCCAGTACTTC
v_gene: TRBV27
abundance: .
d_gene: .
j_gene: TRBJ2-5

CDR3aa: CASSNGQGPSNQPQHF
CDR3nt: TGTGCCAGCAGTAACGGACAGGGACCAAGCAATCAGCCCCAGCATTTT
v_gene: TRBV27
abundance: few
d_gene: TRBD1
j_gene: TRBJ1-5

CDR3aa: CASSPRGYEQYF
CDR3nt: TGCGCCAGCAGCCCTCGGGGCTACGAGCAGTACTTC
v_gene: TRBV4-1
abundance: many
d_gene: .
j_gene: TRBJ2-7

CDR3aa: CASSANVRDRDTDTQYF
CDR3nt: TGTGCCAGCAGCGCGAACGTCCGGGACAGGGATACAGATACGCAGTATTTT
v_gene: TRBV13
abundance: .
d_gene: TRBD1
j_gene: TRBJ2-3

CDR3aa: CASSEGLPTFPQETQYF
CDR3nt: TGTGCCAGCTCAGAAGGACTACCTACATTCCCGCAGGAGACCCAGTACTTC
v_gene: TRBV18
abundance: .
d_gene: .
j_gene: TRBJ2-5

CDR3aa: CASSSLGDEQYF
CDR3nt: TGTGCCAGCAGCTCCCTTGGGGACGAGCAGTACTTC
v_gene: TRBV5-8
abundance: many
d_gene: .
j_gene: TRBJ2-7

CDR3aa: CAWSPSSPRNNEQFF
CDR3nt: TGTGCCTGGAGTCCCTCTAGCCCGAGGAACAATGAGCAGTTCTTC
v_gene: TRBV30
abundance: .
d_gene: .
j_gene: TRBJ2-1

CDR3aa: CASKGQTNQPEHF
CDR3nt: TGTGCCAGCAAAGGACAGACTAATCAGCCCGAGCATTTT
v_gene: TRBV2
abundance: .
d_gene: .
j_gene: TRBJ1-5

CDR3aa: CASSITPTDTQYF
CDR3nt: TGTGCCAGTAGTATAACCCCTACAGATACGCAGTATTTT
v_gene: TRBV19
abundance: few
d_gene: .
j_gene: TRBJ2-3

CDR3aa: CASSHWAGQETQYF
CDR3nt: TGTGCCAGCAGCCACTGGGCGGGCCAAGAGACCCAGTACTTC
v_gene: TRBV11-2
abundance: many
d_gene: .
j_gene: TRBJ2-5

CDR3aa: CASNLLGVTQYF
CDR3nt: TGTGCCAGCAATTTACTCGGCGTAACCCAGTACTTC
v_gene: TRBV6-2/TRBV6-3
abundance: few
d_gene: .
j_gene: TRBJ2-5

CDR3aa: CASSPGPSGSDYEQYF
CDR3nt: TGTGCCAGCAGTCCTGGACCTAGCGGGTCAGACTACGAGCAGTACTTC
v_gene: TRBV28
abundance: many
d_gene: TRBD2
j_gene: TRBJ2-7

CDR3aa: CASTSGSSYNEQFF
CDR3nt: TGTGCCAGTACGAGCGGGAGTTCCTACAATGAGCAGTTCTTC
v_gene: TRBV11-2
abundance: .
d_gene: TRBD2
j_gene: TRBJ2-1

CDR3aa: CASSLDLAGDYEQYF
CDR3nt: TGTGCCAGCAGTTTAGATCTAGCGGGAGACTACGAGCAGTACTTC
v_gene: TRBV27
abundance: few
d_gene: TRBD2
j_gene: TRBJ2-7

CDR3aa: CASSSGLAGVVRNTGELFF
CDR3nt: TGTGCCAGCAGCTCGGGACTAGCGGGAGTAGTTAGGAACACCGGGGAGCTGTTTTTT
v_gene: TRBV7-2
abundance: few
d_gene: TRBD2
j_gene: TRBJ2-2

CDR3aa: CASRGLAGVAEQYF
CDR3nt: TGTGCCAGCAGAGGACTAGCGGGAGTAGCCGAGCAGTACTTC
v_gene: TRBV2
abundance: .
d_gene: TRBD2
j_gene: TRBJ2-7

CDR3aa: CSAIGMAGTEAFF
CDR3nt: TGCAGTGCTATAGGGATGGCGGGCACTGAAGCTTTCTTT
v_gene: TRBV20-1
abundance: .
d_gene: .
j_gene: TRBJ1-1

CDR3aa: CASSPGAGNTEAFF
CDR3nt: TGCGCCAGCAGCCCGGGTGCAGGGAACACTGAAGCTTTCTTT
v_gene: TRBV5-1
abundance: .
d_gene: .
j_gene: TRBJ1-1

CDR3aa: CASSPSRRQPQHF
CDR3nt: TGTGCCAGCAGTCCCTCCCGACGCCAGCCCCAGCATTTT
v_gene: TRBV28
abundance: few
d_gene: .
j_gene: TRBJ1-5

CDR3aa: CSVEGGNGYTF
CDR3nt: TGCAGCGTTGAAGGGGGTAATGGCTACACCTTC
v_gene: TRBV29-1
abundance: .
d_gene: .
j_gene: TRBJ1-2

CDR3aa: CSATVFHGTGEQYF
CDR3nt: TGCAGTGCTACCGTTTTTCACGGGACCGGCGAGCAGTACTTC
v_gene: TRBV20-1
abundance: .
d_gene: .
j_gene: TRBJ2-7

CDR3aa: CASSLSDIHPSGDTQYF
CDR3nt: TGTGCCAGCAGTTTATCCGACATCCACCCCTCGGGAGATACGCAGTATTTT
v_gene: TRBV27
abundance: few
d_gene: .
j_gene: TRBJ2-3

CDR3aa: CASSIPTAPMNTEAFF
CDR3nt: TGTGCCAGTAGTATTCCCACAGCGCCCATGAACACTGAAGCTTTCTTT
v_gene: TRBV19
abundance: once
d_gene: .
j_gene: TRBJ1-1

CDR3aa: CASSEGYQPQHF
CDR3nt: TGTGCCAGCAGTGAAGGATATCAGCCCCAGCATTTT
v_gene: TRBV6-1
abundance: .
d_gene: .
j_gene: TRBJ1-5

CDR3aa: CAVTANTGELFF
CDR3nt: TGTGCAGTAACCGCGAACACCGGGGAGCTGTTTTTT
v_gene: TRBV19
abundance: .
d_gene: .
j_gene: TRBJ2-2

CDR3aa: CASSYGYGYEQYF
CDR3nt: TGTGCCAGCAGTTACGGTTACGGGTACGAGCAGTACTTC
v_gene: TRBV6-5
abundance: many
d_gene: .
j_gene: TRBJ2-7

CDR3aa: CASSQAVGSGEKLFF
CDR3nt: TGCGCCAGCAGCCAGGCCGTGGGGAGCGGTGAAAAACTGTTTTTT
v_gene: TRBV4-1
abundance: many
d_gene: .
j_gene: TRBJ1-4

CDR3aa: CASSLAANSSPMNTEAFF
CDR3nt: TGTGCCAGCAGCTTAGCTGCTAACAGTTCCCCGATGAACACTGAAGCTTTCTTT
v_gene: TRBV7-6
abundance: many
d_gene: .
j_gene: TRBJ1-1

CDR3aa: CASSQEAGMAFF
CDR3nt: TGCGCCAGCAGCCAAGAGGCAGGAATGGCTTTCTTT
v_gene: TRBV4-3
abundance: many
d_gene: .
j_gene: TRBJ1-1

CDR3aa: CASSQDTGDNEQFF
CDR3nt: TGCGCCAGCAGCCAAGATACGGGAGACAATGAGCAGTTCTTC
v_gene: TRBV4-3
abundance: few
d_gene: .
j_gene: TRBJ2-1

CDR3aa: CASSAAEYQETQYF
CDR3nt: TGTGCCAGCAGCGCAGCTGAGTACCAAGAGACCCAGTACTTC
v_gene: TRBV9
abundance: few
d_gene: .
j_gene: TRBJ2-5

CDR3aa: CASGDRGYPQHF
CDR3nt: TGTGCCAGCGGGGACAGGGGTTATCCCCAGCATTTT
v_gene: TRBV9
abundance: .
d_gene: TRBD1
j_gene: TRBJ1-5

CDR3aa: CATPEGAEAFF
CDR3nt: TGTGCCACCCCTGAGGGGGCTGAAGCTTTCTTT
v_gene: TRBV2
abundance: few
d_gene: .
j_gene: TRBJ1-1

CDR3aa: CASRPEGLLSGNTIYF
CDR3nt: TGTGCCAGCAGACCTGAGGGGCTCCTCTCTGGAAACACCATATATTTT
v_gene: TRBV3-1
abundance: few
d_gene: .
j_gene: TRBJ1-3